This is a list of T cell receptor beta chains from one sample in a study of blood T cell repertoires in COVID-19. Assay: immunoSEQ multiplex PCR; the TCRdb copy retains only in-frame clones and omits some. This table has 240,000 or so clones, around three quarters appearing once. Input material: peripheral blood. All receptors come from a woman at least 80 years old with acute or convalescent COVID-19. The CDR3 runs from the conserved cysteine through the conserved F or W. A D gene is named only where the DNA matches it firmly. Clone size is not always given. Where it is, it says once, few, many or a class for expanded clones.

d_gene: .; j_gene: TRBJ1-1; abundance: .; v_gene: TRBV7-9; CDR3nt: TGTGCCGCGGGGGTAGGAATGAACACTGAAGCTTTCTTT; CDR3aa: CAAGVGMNTEAFF
d_gene: TRBD1; j_gene: TRBJ1-2; abundance: .; v_gene: TRBV2; CDR3nt: TGTGCCAGCAGTGGCGGACAGGGGGCATCTGGCTACACCTTC; CDR3aa: CASSGGQGASGYTF
d_gene: TRBD1; j_gene: TRBJ2-7; abundance: .; v_gene: TRBV5-1; CDR3nt: TGCGCCAGCAGCTCCACCGGGACAGCCTCCTACGAGCAGTACTTC; CDR3aa: CASSSTGTASYEQYF
d_gene: .; j_gene: TRBJ2-2; abundance: once; v_gene: TRBV9; CDR3nt: TGTGCCAGCAGCCCCCCAAACACCGGGGAGCTGTTTTTT; CDR3aa: CASSPPNTGELFF
d_gene: .; j_gene: TRBJ1-1; abundance: .; v_gene: TRBV5-6; CDR3nt: TGTGCCAGCAGCCCGCTGGGGGGGGCGACTCTGAACACTGAAGCTTTCTTT; CDR3aa: CASSPLGGATLNTEAFF
d_gene: TRBD1; j_gene: TRBJ1-2; abundance: few; v_gene: TRBV6-5; CDR3nt: TGTGCCACCGTGACAGGGGGCTATGGCTACACCTTC; CDR3aa: CATVTGGYGYTF
d_gene: .; j_gene: TRBJ2-2; abundance: .; v_gene: TRBV10-3; CDR3nt: TGTGCCATCAGCTCCAACACCGGGGAGCTGTTTTTT; CDR3aa: CAISSNTGELFF
d_gene: .; j_gene: TRBJ1-6; abundance: .; v_gene: TRBV30; CDR3nt: TGTGCCTGGAGAGGGGGGGTATCTTATAATTCACCCCTCCACTTT; CDR3aa: CAWRGGVSYNSPLHF
d_gene: TRBD1; j_gene: TRBJ1-3; abundance: .; v_gene: TRBV7-9; CDR3nt: TGTGCCAGCAGCCAACCGACAGGGTCTGCTGGAAACACCATATATTTT; CDR3aa: CASSQPTGSAGNTIYF
d_gene: TRBD1; j_gene: TRBJ1-6; abundance: once; v_gene: TRBV2; CDR3nt: TGTGCCAGCAGGGTCGACAGGGGAGATAATTCACCCCTCCACTTT; CDR3aa: CASRVDRGDNSPLHF
d_gene: .; j_gene: TRBJ2-7; abundance: .; v_gene: TRBV14; CDR3nt: TGTGCCAGCAGCCCGGCAGGCCTCACCTACGAGCAGTACTTC; CDR3aa: CASSPAGLTYEQYF
d_gene: TRBD1; j_gene: TRBJ1-4; abundance: .; v_gene: TRBV18; CDR3nt: TGTGCCAGCTCACCTTTCCGGGACAGGGAAGAAAAACTGTTTTTT; CDR3aa: CASSPFRDREEKLFF
d_gene: TRBD2; j_gene: TRBJ2-7; abundance: once; v_gene: TRBV2; CDR3nt: TGTGCCAGCAGGGGAGATGCTGCGGGAGGGCTGAACGAGCAGTACTTC; CDR3aa: CASRGDAAGGLNEQYF
d_gene: .; j_gene: TRBJ2-1; abundance: .; v_gene: TRBV12-3/TRBV12-4; CDR3nt: TGTGCCAGCAGTTCGTACAATGAGCAGTTCTTC; CDR3aa: CASSSYNEQFF
d_gene: TRBD1; j_gene: TRBJ2-1; abundance: .; v_gene: TRBV20-1; CDR3nt: TGCAGTGCTAGTAGGGGACAGGCCTACAATGAGCAGTTCTTC; CDR3aa: CSASRGQAYNEQFF
d_gene: TRBD2; j_gene: TRBJ2-7; abundance: .; v_gene: TRBV28; CDR3nt: TGTGCCAGCCGGCCGGGGGGAAGAGGGGACTACGAGCAGTACTTC; CDR3aa: CASRPGGRGDYEQYF
d_gene: TRBD1; j_gene: TRBJ2-1; abundance: .; v_gene: TRBV6-5; CDR3nt: TGTGCCAGCAACAGGGGCCTCTACAATGAGCAGTTCTTC; CDR3aa: CASNRGLYNEQFF
d_gene: TRBD1; j_gene: TRBJ2-2; abundance: once; v_gene: TRBV10-1; CDR3nt: TGCGCCAGGCCAGGGGGAACCGGGGAGCTGTTTTTT; CDR3aa: CARPGGTGELFF
d_gene: TRBD1; j_gene: TRBJ2-1; abundance: .; v_gene: TRBV7-2; CDR3nt: TGTGCCAGCAGCTCCCGGGGGGGACAGGGGGCGTATGAGCAGTTCTTC; CDR3aa: CASSSRGGQGAYEQFF
d_gene: TRBD1; j_gene: TRBJ2-1; abundance: .; v_gene: TRBV9; CDR3nt: TGTGCCAGCAGCGCTCCGGGACAGGGTTTTTTTTGGTCCTACAATGAGCAGTTCTTC; CDR3aa: CASSAPGQGFFWSYNEQFF
d_gene: .; j_gene: TRBJ1-1; abundance: once; v_gene: TRBV2; CDR3nt: TGTGCCACCAACCCGCGGGGGCCGGGCACTGAAGCTTTCTTT; CDR3aa: CATNPRGPGTEAFF
d_gene: TRBD1; j_gene: TRBJ2-7; abundance: .; v_gene: TRBV3-1/TRBV3-2; CDR3nt: TGTGCCAGCAGCCTCCAGGGACAGGGCCCCTACGAGCAGTACTTC; CDR3aa: CASSLQGQGPYEQYF
d_gene: .; j_gene: TRBJ2-3; abundance: .; v_gene: TRBV10-2; CDR3nt: TGCGCCAGCAGTTTCCTAGCGCGCACAGATACGCAGTATTTT; CDR3aa: CASSFLARTDTQYF
d_gene: .; j_gene: TRBJ2-3; abundance: .; v_gene: TRBV25-1; CDR3nt: TGTGCCAGCAGTGAAAGGGGAAGGGGTTTCGCAGATACGCAGTATTTT; CDR3aa: CASSERGRGFADTQYF
d_gene: TRBD1; j_gene: TRBJ2-3; abundance: .; v_gene: TRBV28; CDR3nt: TGTGCCAGCAGTTACCAGAGGACAGGGTTAGGGGATACGCAGTATTTT; CDR3aa: CASSYQRTGLGDTQYF
d_gene: .; j_gene: TRBJ1-6; abundance: .; v_gene: TRBV4-3; CDR3nt: TGCGCCAGCAGCCAAGATGATTCCGGAGGCTCACCCCTCCACTTT; CDR3aa: CASSQDDSGGSPLHF
d_gene: .; j_gene: TRBJ2-7; abundance: .; v_gene: TRBV6-4; CDR3nt: TGTGCCGCTAGGGGCCGGACGCCCCGGATTGTCGAGCAGTACTTC; CDR3aa: CAARGRTPRIVEQYF
d_gene: .; j_gene: TRBJ2-7; abundance: .; v_gene: TRBV3-1/TRBV3-2; CDR3nt: TGTGCCAGCAGCCAAGAGGCAGGGGATTACGAGCAGTACTTC; CDR3aa: CASSQEAGDYEQYF